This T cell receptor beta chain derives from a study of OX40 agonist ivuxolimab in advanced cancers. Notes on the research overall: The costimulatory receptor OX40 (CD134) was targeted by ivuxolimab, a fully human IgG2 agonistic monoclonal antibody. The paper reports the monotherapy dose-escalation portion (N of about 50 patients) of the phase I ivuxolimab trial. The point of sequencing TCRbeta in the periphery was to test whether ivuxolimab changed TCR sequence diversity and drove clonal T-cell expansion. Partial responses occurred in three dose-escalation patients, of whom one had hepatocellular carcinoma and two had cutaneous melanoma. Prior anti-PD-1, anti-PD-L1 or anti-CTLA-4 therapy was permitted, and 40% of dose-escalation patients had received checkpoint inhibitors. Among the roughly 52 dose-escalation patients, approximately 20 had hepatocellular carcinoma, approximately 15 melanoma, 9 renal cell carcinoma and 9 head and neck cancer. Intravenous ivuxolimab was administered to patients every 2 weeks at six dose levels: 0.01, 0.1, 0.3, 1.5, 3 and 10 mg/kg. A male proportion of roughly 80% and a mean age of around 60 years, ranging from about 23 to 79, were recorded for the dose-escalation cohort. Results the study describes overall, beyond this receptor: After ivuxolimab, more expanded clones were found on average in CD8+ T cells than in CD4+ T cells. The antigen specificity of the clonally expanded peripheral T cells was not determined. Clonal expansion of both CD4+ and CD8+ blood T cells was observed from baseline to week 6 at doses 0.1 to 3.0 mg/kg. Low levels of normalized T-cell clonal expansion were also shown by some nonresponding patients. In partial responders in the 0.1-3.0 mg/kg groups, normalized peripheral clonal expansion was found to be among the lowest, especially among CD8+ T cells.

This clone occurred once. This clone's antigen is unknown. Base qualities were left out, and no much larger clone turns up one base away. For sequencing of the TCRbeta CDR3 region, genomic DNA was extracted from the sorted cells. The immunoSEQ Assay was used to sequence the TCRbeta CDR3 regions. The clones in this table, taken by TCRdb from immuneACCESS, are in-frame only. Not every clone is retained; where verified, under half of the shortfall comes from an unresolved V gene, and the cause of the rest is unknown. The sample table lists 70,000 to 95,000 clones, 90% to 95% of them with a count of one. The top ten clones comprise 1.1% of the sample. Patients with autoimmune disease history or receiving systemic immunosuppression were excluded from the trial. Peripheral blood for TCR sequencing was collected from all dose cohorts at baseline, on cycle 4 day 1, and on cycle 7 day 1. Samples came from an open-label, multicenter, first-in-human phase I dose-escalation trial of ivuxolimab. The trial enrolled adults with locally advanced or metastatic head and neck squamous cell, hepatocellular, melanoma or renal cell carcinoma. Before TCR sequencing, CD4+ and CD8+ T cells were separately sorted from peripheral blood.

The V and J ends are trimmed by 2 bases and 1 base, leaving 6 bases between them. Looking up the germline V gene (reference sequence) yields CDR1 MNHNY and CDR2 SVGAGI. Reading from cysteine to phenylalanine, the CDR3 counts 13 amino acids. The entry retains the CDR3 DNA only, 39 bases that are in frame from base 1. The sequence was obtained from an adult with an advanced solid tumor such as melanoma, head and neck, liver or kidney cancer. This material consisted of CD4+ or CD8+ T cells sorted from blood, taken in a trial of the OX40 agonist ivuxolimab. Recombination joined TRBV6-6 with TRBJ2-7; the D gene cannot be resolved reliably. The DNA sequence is TGTGCCAGCAGTTACGCCTTTTCCTACGAGCAGTACTTC. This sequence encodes CASSYAFSYEQYF.